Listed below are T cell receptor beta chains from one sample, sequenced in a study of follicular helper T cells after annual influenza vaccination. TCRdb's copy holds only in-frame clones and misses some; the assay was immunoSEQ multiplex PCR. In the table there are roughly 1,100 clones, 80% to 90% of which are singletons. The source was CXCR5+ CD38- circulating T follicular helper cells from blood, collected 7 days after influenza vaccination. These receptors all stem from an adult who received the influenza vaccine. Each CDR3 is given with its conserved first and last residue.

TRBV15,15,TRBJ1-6,CATSKDPQGNSPLHF
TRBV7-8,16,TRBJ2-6,CASSPLGRLGANVLTF
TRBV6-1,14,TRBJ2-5,CASRRQGTTETQYF
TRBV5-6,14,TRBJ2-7,CASSFPGREYEQYF
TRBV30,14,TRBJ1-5,CAWTVGTVDQPQHF
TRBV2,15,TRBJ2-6,CASTEQGSGANVLTF
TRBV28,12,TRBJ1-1,CASSGRATEAFF
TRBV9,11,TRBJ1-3,CASRGGNTIYF
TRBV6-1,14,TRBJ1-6,CASRMDRFNSPLHF
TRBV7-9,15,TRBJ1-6,CASSRGGLHNSPLHF
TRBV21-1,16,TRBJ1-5,CASSLSLHWHHQPQHF
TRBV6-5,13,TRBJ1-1,CASSAQSKTEAFF
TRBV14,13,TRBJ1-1,CASSQLVDTEAFF
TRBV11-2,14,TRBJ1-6,CASSFEGPNSPLHF
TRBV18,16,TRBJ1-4,CASSPSRTGAREELFF
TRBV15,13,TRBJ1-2,CATSRDRSGGYTF
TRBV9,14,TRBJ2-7,CASSTSGTGYEQYF
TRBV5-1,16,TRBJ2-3,CASSLVLARGADTQYF
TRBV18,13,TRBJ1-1,CASSPIRDTEAFF
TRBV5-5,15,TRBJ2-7,CASSWLAGAGQEQYF
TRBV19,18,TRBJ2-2,CASSPGLAGVGNTGELFF
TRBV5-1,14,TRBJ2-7,CASSKKRETNEQYF
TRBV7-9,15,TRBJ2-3,CASSYLAGGTDTQYF
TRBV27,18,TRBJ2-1,CASSPGDSLRSSYNEQFF
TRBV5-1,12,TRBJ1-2,CASSPEGVVYTF
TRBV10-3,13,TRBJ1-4,CATNPQGDEKLFF
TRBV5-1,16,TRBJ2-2,CASSLEGQGWTGELFF
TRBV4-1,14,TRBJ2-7,CASSVSRDTYEQYF
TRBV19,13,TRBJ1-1,CASSADGRIEAFF
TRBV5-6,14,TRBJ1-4,CASSPRGANEKLFF
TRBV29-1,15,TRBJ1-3,CSVVRDSNSGNTIYF
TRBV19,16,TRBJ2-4,CASSIDQRGAKNIQYF
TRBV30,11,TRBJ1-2,CAYIQGYGYTF
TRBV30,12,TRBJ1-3,CAWASSGNTIYF
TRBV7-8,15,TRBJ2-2,CASSSGQGNTGELFF
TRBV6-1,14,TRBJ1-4,CASSEGGTNEKLFF
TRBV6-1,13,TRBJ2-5,CASSLSYQETQYF
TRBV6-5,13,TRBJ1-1,CASRTSSGTKAFF
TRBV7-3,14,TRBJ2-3,CASSALAVTDTQYF
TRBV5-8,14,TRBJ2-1,CASSRETGHNEQFF
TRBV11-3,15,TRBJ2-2,CASSLTGPHTGELFF
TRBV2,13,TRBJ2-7,CASSPSGRYEQYF
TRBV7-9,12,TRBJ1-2,CASSSEGYGYTF
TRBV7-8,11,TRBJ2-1,CASSLMTEQFF
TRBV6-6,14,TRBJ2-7,CASSYGTGGYEQYF
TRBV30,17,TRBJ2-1,CAWSVGGVGERRNEQFF
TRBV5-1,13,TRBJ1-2,CASSLAGAGGYTF
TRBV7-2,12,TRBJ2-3,CASRAQGDTQYF
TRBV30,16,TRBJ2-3,CAWSGHRAVGTDTQYF
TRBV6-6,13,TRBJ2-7,CASKDRAYYEQYF
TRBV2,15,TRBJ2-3,CASRHLAGVTDTQYF
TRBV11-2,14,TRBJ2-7,CASRRGGTAYEQYF
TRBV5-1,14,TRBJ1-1,CASTQGQTNTEAFF
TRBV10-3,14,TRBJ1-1,CAIRPGALNTEAFF
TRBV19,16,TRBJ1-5,CASSISATGGNQPQHF
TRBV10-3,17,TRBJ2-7,CAIRGSGTSGTTYEQYF
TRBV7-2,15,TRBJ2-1,CASSSSGSQYNEQFF
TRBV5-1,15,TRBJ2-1,CASSLVGRAYNEQFF
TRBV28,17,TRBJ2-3,CASSPGTSGGLADTQYF
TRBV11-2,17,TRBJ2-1,CASSLDRAGRSYNEQFF